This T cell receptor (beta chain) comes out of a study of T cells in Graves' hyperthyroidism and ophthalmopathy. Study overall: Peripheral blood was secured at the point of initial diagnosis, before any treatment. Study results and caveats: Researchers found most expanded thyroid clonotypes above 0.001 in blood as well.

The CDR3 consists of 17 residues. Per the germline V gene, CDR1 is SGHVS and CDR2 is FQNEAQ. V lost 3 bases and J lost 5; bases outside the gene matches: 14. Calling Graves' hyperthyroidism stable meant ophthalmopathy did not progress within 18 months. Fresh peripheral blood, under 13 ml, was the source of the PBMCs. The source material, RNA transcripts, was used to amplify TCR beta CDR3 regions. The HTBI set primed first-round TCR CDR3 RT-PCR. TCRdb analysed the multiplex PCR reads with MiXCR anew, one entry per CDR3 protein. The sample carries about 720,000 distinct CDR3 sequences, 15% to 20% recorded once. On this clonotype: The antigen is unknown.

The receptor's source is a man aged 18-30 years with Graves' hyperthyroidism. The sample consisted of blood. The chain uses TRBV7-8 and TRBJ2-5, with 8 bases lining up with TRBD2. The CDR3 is CASSLDTSGLGEETQYF. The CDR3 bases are TGTGCCAGCAGCTTGGACACTAGCGGCCTGGGGGAGGAGACCCAGTACTTC.